The following is a T cell receptor (beta chain) sequence with its context. Germline trimming cut 8 bases from V and 6 bases from J; bases unmatched to any gene: 16. This CDR3 is 15 amino acids long. In germline, CDR1 is SEHNR, CDR2 FQNEAQ (reference sequence). This entry is derived from a study of OX40 agonist ivuxolimab in advanced cancers. The overall study: Dose-escalation patients suffered from hepatocellular carcinoma, melanoma, renal cell or head and neck cancer.

Repertoires were generated with immunoSEQ multiplex PCR, while TCRdb's copy carries only in-frame clones and drops some. This sample carries 20,000 to 25,000 clones, around 78% of them seen once, and the ten largest clones take around 50%. The sequencing used CD4+ or CD8+ T cells sorted from blood, collected in a trial of the OX40 agonist ivuxolimab. The rearrangement uses TRBV7-9 and TRBJ2-7; 7 nucleotides agree with TRBD1. This sequence originates from an adult with an advanced solid tumor such as melanoma, head and neck, liver or kidney cancer. Written as DNA, the CDR3 is TGTGCCAGCTCCCCCGGCTGGGGACAGTTATCCGAGCAGTACTTC. As protein: CASSPGWGQLSEQYF.